Listed below are T cell receptor beta chains from one sample, sequenced in a study of Graves' ophthalmopathy and Graves' hyperthyroidism. Each CDR3 protein is one row after TCRdb ran MiXCR on the multiplex PCR reads. The table includes roughly 1.1 million distinct CDR3 sequences, around a third detected once. Sequencing used peripheral blood or thyroid tissue (not recorded which). These receptor sequences come from an adult man with Graves' hyperthyroidism. Each CDR3 is given with its conserved first and last residue. Fields, in order: V gene, clone size, J gene, D gene, CDR3 protein, CDR3 DNA. D genes are given only for firm matches. Clone size is not always given. Where it is, it says once, few, many or a class for expanded clones.

>TRBV29-1|few|TRBJ1-5|.
CSVVGGHQPQHF
TGCAGCGTCGTGGGGGGTCATCAGCCCCAGCATTTT
>TRBV6-1|.|TRBJ2-7|.
CASRRFGDSYEQYF
TGTGCCAGCAGAAGGTTCGGCGACTCCTACGAGCAGTACTTC
>TRBV12-3/TRBV12-4|many|TRBJ2-2|.
CASSFVPGNTGELFF
TGTGCCAGCAGTTTCGTTCCAGGGAACACCGGGGAGCTGTTTTTT
>TRBV12-3/TRBV12-4|.|TRBJ1-4|.
CASSLAGISNEKLFF
TGTGCCAGCAGTTTAGCAGGGATCTCAAATGAAAAACTGTTTTTT
>TRBV10-3|many|TRBJ1-2|.
CAISANLARDSNNYGYTF
TGTGCCATCAGTGCCAACCTAGCGCGGGACTCAAATAACTATGGCTACACCTTC
>TRBV11-3|.|TRBJ1-1|TRBD1
CASAKRGPNTEAFF
TGTGCCAGCGCAAAGAGGGGGCCCAACACTGAAGCTTTCTTT
>TRBV5-1|.|TRBJ2-5|.
CASSWTAESFETQYF
TGTGCCAGCAGCTGGACCGCGGAGAGTTTCGAGACCCAGTACTTC
>TRBV12-3/TRBV12-4|many|TRBJ1-1|.
CATQQGNTEAFF
TGTGCCACACAACAGGGGAACACTGAAGCTTTCTTT
>TRBV20-1|few|TRBJ2-7|TRBD1
CSANPARMGQTHEQYF
TGCAGTGCCAATCCCGCCCGAATGGGACAGACCCACGAGCAGTACTTC
>TRBV20-1|many|TRBJ1-1|.
CRGGGSNTEAFF
TGCAGGGGGGGGGGGTCAAACACTGAAGCTTTCTTT
>TRBV10-3|.|TRBJ1-1|.
CAISPGRTEAFF
TGTGCCATCAGTCCCGGGAGGACTGAAGCTTTCTTT
>TRBV29-1|.|TRBJ2-5|TRBD2
CSTRLAGETQYF
TGCAGCACTCGACTAGCGGGAGAGACCCAGTACTTC
>TRBV7-9|.|TRBJ1-4|.
CASSGGSVEKLFF
TGTGCCAGCAGCGGGGGATCGGTTGAAAAACTGTTTTTT
>TRBV5-1|few|TRBJ1-2|TRBD1
CASRKPIPRPGQEFNYGYTF
TGCGCCAGCAGAAAACCCATACCCAGACCGGGACAGGAGTTCAACTATGGCTACACCTTC
>TRBV6-2/TRBV6-3|few|TRBJ2-7|.
CASSAMTSGSYEQYF
TGTGCCAGCAGTGCAATGACAAGCGGCTCCTACGAGCAGTACTTC
>TRBV10-2|.|TRBJ2-6|.
CASSESGLSGANVLTF
TGCGCCAGCAGTGAGTCGGGCCTCTCTGGGGCCAACGTCCTGACTTTC
>TRBV9|.|TRBJ2-1|TRBD2
CASSVASGYNEQFF
TGTGCCAGCAGCGTAGCTAGCGGATACAATGAGCAGTTCTTC
>TRBV7-2|many|TRBJ1-2|TRBD1
CASSYIKTGNYGYTF
TGTGCCAGCAGCTATATAAAGACAGGGAACTATGGCTACACCTTC
>TRBV12-3/TRBV12-4|.|TRBJ2-3|.
CASSYGGGRTDTQYF
TGTGCCAGCAGTTATGGAGGGGGCCGCACAGATACGCAGTATTTT
>TRBV6-5|.|TRBJ2-5|.
CASSYGTGETQYF
TGTGCCAGCAGTTACGGAACTGGCGAGACCCAGTACTTC
>TRBV7-2|many|TRBJ1-6|TRBD1
CASRGTGEGSPLHF
TGTGCCAGCAGAGGCACAGGGGAGGGATCACCCCTCCACTTT
>TRBV30|.|TRBJ1-2|.
CAWSVQAGLDGYTF
TGTGCCTGGAGTGTACAAGCGGGGCTGGATGGCTACACCTTC
>TRBV7-8|.|TRBJ1-4|.
CASSQQGVVEEKLFF
TGTGCCAGCAGCCAACAGGGTGTAGTTGAAGAAAAACTGTTTTTT
>TRBV12-3/TRBV12-4|.|TRBJ1-5|TRBD1
CASKTGGAQPQHF
TGTGCCAGTAAGACAGGGGGGGCACAGCCCCAGCATTTT
>TRBV20-1|.|TRBJ2-5|.
CSASTPGTQYF
TGCAGTGCTAGTACACCCGGGACCCAGTACTTC
>TRBV14|.|TRBJ2-1|.
CASSQVGLEQFF
TGTGCCAGCAGCCAAGTCGGGCTCGAGCAGTTCTTC
>TRBV6-2/TRBV6-3|.|TRBJ2-5|TRBD2
CASSYGAGGPSETQYF
TGTGCCAGCAGTTACGGCGCGGGAGGGCCCTCGGAGACCCAGTACTTC
>TRBV2|few|TRBJ1-4|TRBD1
CASRDRVEKLFF
TGTGCCAGCAGGGACAGGGTGGAAAAACTGTTTTTT
>TRBV5-1|few|TRBJ2-3|TRBD2
CASSTGLAGGLEYF
TGCGCCAGCAGCACGGGACTAGCGGGGGGTCTGGAGTATTTT
>TRBV29-1|many|TRBJ1-2|TRBD1
CSVPRGRGVGYTF
TGCAGCGTACCCAGGGGGCGCGGGGTAGGCTACACCTTC
>TRBV29-1|many|TRBJ2-7|.
CSAFSRDRSSYEQYF
TGCAGCGCTTTCTCCCGGGACCGTAGCTCCTACGAGCAGTACTTC
>TRBV7-2|.|TRBJ1-2|.
CASSARGRGNDGYTF
TGCGCCAGCAGCGCCCGGGGGAGGGGGAATGATGGCTACACCTTC
>TRBV5-6|.|TRBJ2-7|TRBD1
CASIPGTGPYEQYF
TGTGCCAGCATCCCCGGGACAGGCCCCTACGAGCAGTACTTC
>TRBV2|.|TRBJ2-5|.
CASSQVGDSYQETQYF
TGCGCCAGCAGCCAAGTGGGGGACTCCTACCAAGAGACCCAGTACTTC
>TRBV7-2|.|TRBJ2-7|TRBD2
CASSFIKGLALVEQYF
TGTGCCAGCAGCTTCATCAAGGGACTAGCTCTCGTCGAGCAGTACTTC
>TRBV10-2|.|TRBJ1-5|.
CASSGYPGARLTQPQHF
TGCGCCAGCAGTGGTTATCCGGGGGCGAGGCTCACTCAGCCCCAGCATTTT
>TRBV7-2|many|TRBJ1-1|TRBD1
CASSGNRGQGGTFF
TGTGCCAGCAGCGGGAATAGGGGACAGGGTGGAACTTTCTTT
>TRBV2|.|TRBJ2-6|TRBD1
CASSSGTGNGANVLTF
TGTGCCAGCAGTTCCGGGACAGGGAATGGGGCCAACGTCCTGACTTTC
>TRBV20-1|.|TRBJ1-1|.
CSAPYSGEAEAFF
TGCAGTGCGCCCTACTCAGGGGAGGCAGAAGCTTTCTTT
>TRBV19|many|TRBJ1-3|.
CASSIGHRTGNTIYF
TGTGCCAGTAGTATCGGGCACCGAACTGGAAACACCATATATTTT
>TRBV7-8|few|TRBJ2-3|TRBD1
CASSLGQGRDTQYF
TGTGCCAGCAGCTTGGGACAGGGGCGGGATACGCAGTATTTT
>TRBV10-3|.|TRBJ2-7|.
CAIRGTGREQYF
TGTGCCATCAGAGGGACCGGGCGGGAGCAGTACTTC
>TRBV7-2|.|TRBJ2-2|TRBD2
CASSLTASGGISGELFF
TGTGCCAGCAGCTTAACTGCTAGCGGGGGGATTTCCGGGGAGCTGTTTTTT
>TRBV5-6|many|TRBJ2-7|.
CASSLDGPIYEQYF
TGTGCCAGCAGCTTGGATGGCCCCATCTACGAGCAGTACTTC
>TRBV7-7|once|TRBJ2-5|TRBD2
CASSSPSGREGQETQYF
TGTGCCAGCAGTTCTCCCTCAGGGCGGGAGGGGCAAGAGACCCAGTACTTC
>TRBV10-3|many|TRBJ2-5|.
CAISEYSKETQYF
TGTGCCATCAGTGAGTACTCGAAAGAGACCCAGTACTTC
>TRBV9|.|TRBJ2-7|.
CASSGLGEQYF
TGTGCCAGCAGCGGTCTCGGCGAGCAGTACTTC
>TRBV12-3/TRBV12-4|many|TRBJ1-5|.
CASSLGGSNQPQHF
TGTGCCAGCAGCTTAGGGGGAAGCAATCAGCCCCAGCATTTT
>TRBV7-2|.|TRBJ1-5|.
CASSATRTGSNQPQHF
TGTGCCAGCAGCGCAACTCGGACCGGGAGCAATCAGCCCCAGCATTTT
>TRBV28|few|TRBJ2-5|.
CASSLWRGTQYF
TGTGCCAGCAGTTTATGGCGGGGGACCCAGTACTTC
>TRBV15|many|TRBJ1-4|.
CATSVRMSPEEKLFF
TGTGCCACCAGCGTTCGAATGTCCCCCGAGGAAAAACTGTTTTTT
>TRBV20-1|many|TRBJ2-2|.
CSASFGGANTGELFF
TGCAGTGCTAGTTTTGGCGGGGCGAACACCGGGGAGCTGTTTTTT
>TRBV11-2|few|TRBJ2-5|TRBD1
CASGQTQGLQETQYF
TGTGCCAGCGGACAAACACAGGGGCTCCAAGAGACCCAGTACTTC
>TRBV12-3/TRBV12-4|few|TRBJ1-1|.
CASRSSRSMNTEAFF
TGTGCCAGCAGATCCTCTAGATCAATGAACACTGAAGCTTTCTTT
>TRBV5-1|few|TRBJ2-5|TRBD1
CASSRDRGEETQYF
TGTGCCAGCAGCCGAGACAGGGGAGAGGAGACCCAGTACTTC
>TRBV7-2|.|TRBJ1-2|.
CASSPRGRGGYTF
TGTGCCAGCAGCCCTAGGGGACGAGGTGGCTACACCTTC
>TRBV24-1|many|TRBJ2-7|TRBD2
CATSESGTSGSYEQYF
TGTGCCACCAGTGAGTCCGGGACTAGCGGATCCTACGAGCAGTACTTC